The 19 T cell receptor beta chains given below trace back to one sample, sequenced in a study of human T cells and chemical hapten exposure. TCRdb used MiXCR to reprocess the RACE reads, holding one entry per CDR3 protein. Seen here are around 190,000 distinct CDR3 sequences, about a fifth observed once, and the top ten hold approximately 6.7%. Time point defined: patch test 1, 2 weeks after DPC sensitization. Treatment reported: therapeutic diphenylcyclopropenone sensitization with weekly scalp DPC. The sequenced sample was whole blood, obtained in connection with sensitization to the hapten diphenylcyclopropenone (DPC). All receptors derive from a woman between 45 and 60 years old with alopecia areata. Some clones in this sample may be carry-over from other donors' samples.

The CDR3: CSVEVGQNTGELFF. The CDR3 nucleotides read TGCAGCGTTGAAGTTGGGCAGAACACCGGGGAGCTGTTTTTT. The J gene is TRBJ2-2, the V gene TRBV29-1; D is undetermined. Germline CDR1 is SQVTM and CDR2 is ANQGSEA. The CDR3 sequence is 14 residues long. V lost 1 base to trimming and J lost 1 base, with 7 bases between them.

This clonotype was counted a few times. Sequence at one end of the junction differs from germline and may be a read error. The V gene is TRBV20-1, the J gene TRBJ1-1; 7 bases line up with TRBD1. Germline V CDR1 and CDR2: DFQATT, SNEGSKA (reference sequence). The CDR3 covers 14 residues. In nucleotides, the CDR3 is TGCAGTGCTTCGCGTGACAGGGTGAAGACTGAAGCTTTCTTT. The encoded protein is CSASRDRVKTEAFF.

This chain connects TRBV19 to TRBJ2-1, with TRBD2 matching over 7 bases. The CDR3 runs 15 residues. CDR1 LNHDA and CDR2 SQIVND come from the germline V gene (reference sequence). Trimming took 2 bases from V and 1 from J; bases not matched to a gene: 2. The CDR3 sequence: CASSITSESYNEQFF. CDR3 nucleotide sequence: TGTGCCAGTAGTATAACTAGCGAGTCCTACAATGAGCAGTTCTTC.

The J gene is TRBJ2-1, the V gene TRBV6-1, with 7 bases aligning to TRBD1. CDR1 MNHNS and CDR2 SASEGT come from the germline V gene. The V and J ends lost 6 bases and 7 bases, in that order; junction bases with no gene match: 9. The CDR3 extends over 14 amino acids. The chain's CDR3 is CASRAGGSWNEQFF. The DNA of the CDR3 is TGTGCCAGCAGGGCAGGGGGTTCGTGGAATGAGCAGTTCTTC.

This chain links TRBV29-1 with TRBJ1-4, with D perhaps TRBD1 (5 bases). CDR1 SQVTM and CDR2 ANQGSEA come from the germline V gene. Trimming left V 4 bases short and J 7 bases short, with 13 bases between. The CDR3 runs 13 residues. As DNA, the CDR3 is TGCAGCGTTGCCGGGGGAGGGGTTGAAAAACTGTTTTTT. As protein: CSVAGGGVEKLFF.

This clonotype has a handful of counts. An end of the junction differs from the germline gene, which may be a read error. This sequence joins TRBV7-7 and TRBJ2-1, with a tentative D call TRBD2 (5 bases). Germline loops: CDR1 SSHAT, CDR2 FNYEAQ (reference sequence). The CDR3 length is 14 residues. The CDR3 sequence: CASSPGVSYNEQFF. The CDR3 DNA reads TGTGCTAGCAGCCCCGGGGTGTCCTACAATGAGCAGTTCTTC.

This clonotype occurred a few times. This chain joins TRBV12-3 or TRBV12-4 and TRBJ2-1; possible D gene TRBD1, 5 bases. Trimming took 5 bases from V and 9 from J, leaving 26 bases between them. The CDR3 runs to 17 residues. For the CDR3, the DNA is TGTGCCAGCAGTCTACCCTTAGGGGCCCGAGACGGTCGTGAGCAGTTCTTC. Protein: CASSLPLGARDGREQFF.

V is TRBV20-1 and J is TRBJ1-1; possible D gene TRBD1, 6 bases. The CDR3 length is 13 residues. The V gene's germline CDR1 is DFQATT and CDR2 SNEGSKA (reference sequence). The V end lost 4 bases, the J end lost 2 bases, and 11 bases lay between the germline ends. CDR3 loop: CSANTGTNTEAFF. The CDR3 DNA reads TGCAGTGCTAATACAGGGACAAACACTGAAGCTTTCTTT.

V and J are TRBV7-8 and TRBJ1-1; no reliable D call. This CDR3 is built from 12 residues. The V end lost 1 base, the J end lost 6 bases, and 6 bases lay between the germline ends. CDR1 is SGHVS, CDR2 FQNEAQ, per germline. Written as DNA, the CDR3 is TGTGCCAGCAGCTTAGTTTTCGCTGAAGCTTTCTTT. This gives the protein CASSLVFAEAFF.

The chain couples TRBV7-8 to TRBJ1-5; 9 nucleotides align to TRBD1. Germline lookup yields CDR1 SGHVS and CDR2 FQNEAQ. The CDR3 runs 16 residues. V was pared by 5 bases and J by 1 base, with 6 bases of the junction left unmatched. CDR3 nucleotide sequence: TGTGCCAGCAGCACCCCAACAGGGGGCAGCAATCAGCCCCAGCATTTT. Translation: CASSTPTGGSNQPQHF.

The sample holds a few counts of this clonotype. This chain joins TRBV5-1 and TRBJ1-1; D unclear. CDR1 SGHRS and CDR2 YFSETQ come from the germline V gene. This CDR3 spans 12 amino acids. V was cut by 5 bases and J by 7 bases, with 12 bases left in between. The CDR3 protein is CASRMPESEAFF. Here the CDR3 DNA reads TGCGCCAGCAGAATGCCGGAGAGTGAAGCTTTCTTT.

There are many counts of this clonotype. This sequence joins TRBV29-1 and TRBJ2-3; D unresolved. The CDR3 extends over 13 amino acids. With 5 bases removed from V and 5 bases from J, the gap between germline ends came to 14 bases. Germline V gene sequence: CDR1 SQVTM, CDR2 ANQGSEA. CDR3 DNA: TGCAGCGTTACGAAATTTGGAAGAGATACGCAGTATTTT. Translation: CSVTKFGRDTQYF.

The rearrangement links TRBV24-1 to TRBJ2-7; tentative D call: TRBD2 (6 bases). Between the trimmed V and J ends, which lost 4 bases and 1 base, there was a span of 22 bases. CDR1 is KGHDR, CDR2 SFDVKD, per germline. This CDR3 is built from 18 residues. The CDR3 DNA sequence: TGTGCCACCAGTGACTATCGGGGGTTGAGGCGGGGATCCTACGAGCAGTACTTC. As protein: CATSDYRGLRRGSYEQYF.

This clonotype was counted a few times. The V and J genes are TRBV5-1 and TRBJ1-1; TRBD1 aligns across 7 bases. Germline CDR1 reads SGHRS; CDR2 reads YFSETQ. This CDR3 has 13 residues. V was pared by 3 bases and J by 3 bases, with 2 bases of the junction left unmatched. CDR3 sequence reads: CASSSDRDTEAFF. DNA of the CDR3: TGCGCCAGCAGCTCCGACAGGGACACTGAAGCTTTCTTT.

The chain combines TRBV9 with TRBJ1-5; 7 bases align to TRBD1. The junction had 4 bases not matched to a gene; V was cut back by 0 bases and J by 4 bases. The length of the CDR3 is 15 residues. Germline values: CDR1 SGDLS, CDR2 YYNGEE. In DNA form, the CDR3 reads TGTGCCAGCAGCGTAGACAGGGGTTGGAATCAGCCCCAGCATTTT. Its protein product is CASSVDRGWNQPQHF.

The rearrangement uses TRBV29-1 and TRBJ2-1, with TRBD2 matching 14 bases. The CDR3 runs 14 residues. Trimming at V came to 7 bases and at J to 6 bases, leaving 5 bases not matched to a gene. Germline loops: CDR1 SQVTM, CDR2 ANQGSEA. Here the CDR3 reads CSGAGLAGVNEQFF. The CDR3 DNA reads as TGCAGCGGGGCGGGACTAGCGGGAGTCAATGAGCAGTTCTTC.

This clonotype was seen only a few times. This sequence joins TRBV2 and TRBJ1-1; D possibly corresponds to TRBD1 (6 bases). Germline assignment: CDR1 SNHLY and CDR2 FYNNEI. The CDR3 sequence is 16 residues long. The V and J ends lost 2 bases and 2 bases respectively, with 15 bases between them. CDR3 loop: CASSERPGQSNTEAFF. In DNA form, the CDR3 reads TGTGCCAGCAGTGAACGCCCCGGACAGAGCAACACTGAAGCTTTCTTT.

The chain is built from TRBV27 and TRBJ1-1; a weak D match, TRBD1 (5 bases). Trimming pared 3 bases from V and 0 bases from J, leaving 17 bases between. The CDR3 is made up of 17 amino acids. Germline CDR1 and CDR2: MNHEY and SMNVEV (reference sequence). In nucleotides, the CDR3 is TGTGCCAGCAGTTTCTTCGGGTCGGCAGGGATGAACACTGAAGCTTTCTTT. It codes for CASSFFGSAGMNTEAFF.

This clonotype was detected a few times. The chain employs TRBV2 and TRBJ2-2; D might be TRBD2 (6 bases). The V end lost 5 bases, the J end lost 0 bases, and 7 bases lay between the germline ends. The germline CDR1 and CDR2 sequences are SNHLY and FYNNEI. This CDR3 has 14 residues. The CDR3 DNA reads TGTGCCAGCAGTTGGAGGGCGAACACCGGGGAGCTGTTTTTT. Its translation is CASSWRANTGELFF.